This record looks at one TCR beta chain sequence and its context. This clone was counted ten times or more. This receptor's antigen is unknown. No base-level quality is on record; no much larger clone is a single base apart. The High Capacity cDNA Reverse Transcription Kit was used to reverse transcribe all of the isolated RNA, meaning that expressed TCRB transcripts were what got sequenced. Naive, central memory and regulatory T cell samples underwent deep immunoSEQ sequencing, averaging around 4 million total reads per sample. Sorted cells were lysed in RLT buffer, and RNA was extracted using DNase-treated RNeasy Micro or Mini kits according to cell number. Each cell subset was processed on its own to prevent cross-contamination, while patient and healthy donor samples were processed together. TCRB sequences were amplified from cDNA with the immunoSEQ multiplex PCR, producing 87-bp fragments spanning the CDR3 region. Amplicons were sequenced on the Illumina HiSeq platform. As for how the authors treated the data: PCR bias was corrected computationally using synthetic template baselines, and reads within Hamming distance 2 were collapsed, with unmergeable singletons discarded. Reads were aligned against IMGT so that V, D and J genes, CDR3 length and insertions or deletions at six rearrangement sites could be assigned. Within each subset, clonotype counts were normalized to sorted cell number, and only after that were true diversity and Gini coefficients computed with the tcR R package. The overlap coefficient, calculated on TCRB nucleotide sequences, was used to measure repertoire sharing. TCRdb retrieved this table from immuneACCESS and kept in-frame rearrangements only. Not all clones are present; in checked studies, unresolved V genes account for under half, and no reason is known for the remainder. The V and J calls and clone size are taken from that table; D and trimming were inferred from the DNA. A total of 150,000 to 190,000 clones appear in this sample, less than 9.5% of them only once. The ten biggest clones cover around 0.65% of the sample.

The sample comes from a study of beta chain features in type 1 diabetes (dated by TCRdb to the late 2010s). About the investigation overall: Mean age, gender distribution, total cell number and subset yield were not different between patients and healthy donors. In the study, recently diagnosed type 1 diabetes patients and matched healthy donors were compared on the TCRB repertoires of their sorted circulating CD4+ T cell subsets. A total of 107,917,701 sorted cells were examined across all samples, and a strong correlation was observed between cell number per subset and RNA yield. Whereas all 30 or so donors provided naive and central memory subsets, regulatory and stem cell-like memory subsets were isolated from just 8 patients and about 8 healthy donors. General study outcomes and caveats: Because cDNA was sequenced instead of genomic DNA, activated cells with high expression could be over-represented, although the groups did not differ in activation or CD3 levels. A moderate but significant shortening of TCRB CDR3 length was observed in type 1 diabetes patients in all four CD4+ subsets. Fewer insertions and more nucleotide deletions at VDJ recombination sites were observed in patients with type 1 diabetes, implying thymic rearrangement abnormalities. Only small numbers of individuals were included in the HLA sub-analyses, which left unresolved whether HLA type had any influence on TCRB rearrangement. PCR may preferentially amplify shorter templates, but because patient and control samples were amplified and corrected together, any resulting skew would affect both groups equally. Naive, central memory and regulatory TCRB repertoires appeared to be more alike among patients than among healthy donors.

Based on the germline V gene, the CDR1 and CDR2 sequences are MDHEN and SYDVKM. Counted from cysteine to valine, this CDR3 has 14 amino acids. The read is trimmed to its CDR3 DNA, 42 bases read in frame from base 1. Each donor gave one peripheral blood draw, averaging roughly 100 mL, which was collected into heparinised tubes. A BD FACSAria II was used to sort naive, central memory, regulatory and stem cell-like memory CD4+ T cells with a panel that included CD45RO, CCR7, CD25, CD127, CD95 and CD27. A purity above 95% was achieved for all sorted populations. PBMCs were isolated immediately by Lymphoprep density gradient centrifugation and stained directly without culture. Samples were stained and sorted in pairs, with one healthy donor and one patient per experiment, so that batch effects were minimized.

The origin of this receptor is a man younger than 35 in good health. The V and J genes are TRBV28 and TRBJ2-7, with TRBD2 matching 8 junction bases. Sequencing was performed on central memory CD4+ T cells from blood. The base sequence is TGTGCCAGCAGTTCCCCGGGGGGGGACTCCCGGTTGTATGTT. It codes for CASSSPGGDSRLYV.